Following are 27 T cell receptor beta chains from one sample sequenced in a study of T cell responses to AZD1222 COVID-19 vaccine. Some clones are missing from TCRdb's copy, which holds only in-frame ones; the method was immunoSEQ multiplex PCR. This sample has 100,000 to 150,000 clones, with 88% found just once. The source material was peripheral blood, sampled on day 0 of AZD1222 vaccination. Receptor source: an adult in good health.

The V call is TRBV2, the J call TRBJ1-3; TRBD1 is a possible D gene (6 bases). V was trimmed by 7 bases and J by 3 bases, leaving 16 bases between them. Germline CDR1 and CDR2: SNHLY and FYNNEI. The CDR3 has 15 residues. The CDR3 spells CASTVQQGGGNTIYF. CDR3 DNA sequence: TGTGCCAGCACGGTACAACAGGGAGGTGGAAACACCATATATTTT.

This clone was picked up a small number of times. The chain employs TRBV9 and TRBJ2-2, with D hard to call. V lost 3 bases, J lost 6 bases, and 12 bases lay in between. The CDR3 extends over 14 amino acids. The germline V gene encodes CDR1 SGDLS and CDR2 YYNGEE. The CDR3 sequence: CASSAQVMAGELFF. The CDR3 nucleotides read TGTGCCAGCAGCGCCCAAGTGATGGCCGGGGAGCTGTTTTTT.

This clone was observed a single time. The CDR3 coding sequence is TGTGCCAGTAGTTTCCGACAGGGGGCTGGCACTGAAGCTTTCTTT. Residues: CASSFRQGAGTEAFF. The chain carries TRBV19 and TRBJ1-1; TRBD1 aligns across 10 bases. In germline, CDR1 is LNHDA, CDR2 SQIVND (reference sequence). The CDR3 totals 15 residues. The V gene end was trimmed by 5 bases and the J gene end by 4 bases; junction bases not matched to a gene: 7.

The chain links TRBV6-5 to TRBJ1-1; 9 bases are a match to TRBD1. V lost 6 bases and J lost 1; bases outside the gene matches: 6. Germline V lookup: CDR1 MNHEY, CDR2 SVGAGI. This CDR3 spans 15 amino acids. The CDR3 reads CASRETGGQNTEAFF. The CDR3 nucleotides are TGTGCCAGCAGAGAGACAGGGGGGCAGAACACTGAAGCTTTCTTT.

This clone came up once. V usage is TRBV19 and J usage is TRBJ1-2, with TRBD1 matching over 7 bases. The germline V gene has CDR1 LNHDA and CDR2 SQIVND (reference sequence). The J segment lost 2 bases and the V segment lost 5 bases, leaving 5 bases of the junction unmatched. The CDR3 is 14 residues long. The chain's CDR3 is CASSEQGINYGYTF. In DNA form, the CDR3 reads TGTGCCAGTAGTGAACAGGGGATCAACTATGGCTACACCTTC.

This chain's CDR3 is CAISESSGGETQYF. The DNA of the CDR3 is TGTGCCATCAGTGAGTCGTCGGGGGGAGAGACCCAGTACTTC. This chain connects TRBV10-3 to TRBJ2-5, with 7 positions matching TRBD2. V shed 0 bases and J 4 bases; nucleotides not matched to a gene: 2. The CDR3 runs 14 residues. Germline-derived CDR1 and CDR2 are ENHRY and SYGVKD.

The chain couples TRBV19 to TRBJ2-1; D might be TRBD1 (6 bases). Germline V gives CDR1 LNHDA, CDR2 SQIVND (reference sequence). The CDR3 loop spans 13 amino acids. Trimming removed 7 bases from V and 8 bases from J, with 15 bases in between. Here the CDR3 reads CASNLRGFDEQFF. The CDR3 DNA reads TGTGCCAGTAACCTCAGGGGTTTCGATGAGCAGTTCTTC. Supplemented by reference TRBV19 and TRBJ2-1, the full variable domain reads DGGITQSPKYLFRKEGQNVTLSCEQNLNHDAMYWYRQDPGQGLRLIYYSQIVNDFQKGDIAEGYSVSREKKESFPLTVTSAQKNPTAFYLCASNLRGFDEQFFGPGTRLTVL.

V and J are TRBV12-3 or TRBV12-4 and TRBJ1-6, with no clear D. Between the trimmed V and J ends, which lost 6 bases and 9 bases, there was a span of 12 bases. The CDR3 runs to 13 residues. The CDR3 DNA follows: TGTGCCAGCAGCCCCGCAACCTCTTCACCCCTCCACTTT. It encodes CASSPATSSPLHF.

V gene TRBV7-9 combines with J gene TRBJ1-4; weak D call: TRBD1 (6 bases). The CDR3 spans 15 residues. The germline CDR1 and CDR2 sequences are SEHNR and FQNEAQ (reference sequence). V was shortened by 5 bases and J by 8 bases, with 18 bases between the two germline ends. This CDR3 is CASSVGSGGREKLFF. The CDR3 nucleotides read TGTGCCAGCAGCGTAGGTTCTGGGGGCCGGGAAAAACTGTTTTTT.

This clone was observed a single time. The chain links TRBV19 to TRBJ2-1; tentative D call: TRBD1 (5 bases). The V end lost 3 bases, the J end lost 4 bases, and 10 bases lay between the germline ends. Germline values: CDR1 LNHDA, CDR2 SQIVND (reference sequence). This CDR3 comprises 14 residues. The CDR3 protein is CASSITGKYNEQFF. DNA for the CDR3: TGTGCCAGTAGTATCACAGGAAAATACAATGAGCAGTTCTTC.

The V and J genes are TRBV6-2 or TRBV6-3 and TRBJ2-3, with TRBD2 identical over 7 bases. Germline-derived CDR1 and CDR2 are MNHEY and SVGEGT. The CDR3 is 15 residues long. Trimming cost V 3 bases and J 1 base; bases outside gene matches: 4. CDR3 residues: CASSYGLAGTDTQYF. The CDR3 DNA follows: TGTGCCAGCAGTTATGGTCTAGCGGGCACAGATACGCAGTATTTT.

This sequence joins TRBV7-2 and TRBJ2-7; 12 positions agree with TRBD1. The CDR3 length is 15 residues. Unmatched junction bases numbered 6, after V lost 4 bases and J lost 5 bases. The V gene's germline CDR1 is SGHTA and CDR2 FQGNSA. CDR3 sequence reads: CASSYTGTGGHEQYF. As DNA, the CDR3 is TGTGCCAGCAGCTACACCGGGACAGGGGGCCACGAGCAGTACTTC.

V is TRBV11-2 and J is TRBJ2-4; D possibly corresponds to TRBD2 (7 bases). The CDR3 sequence is 16 residues long. Between the trimmed V and J ends, which lost 5 bases and 2 bases, there was a span of 16 bases. Germline CDR1 SGHAT, CDR2 FQNNGV. Here the CDR3 reads CASSLGGGASKNIQYF. In nucleotides, the CDR3 is TGTGCCAGCAGCCTAGGAGGGGGGGCGTCCAAAAACATTCAGTACTTC.

V gene TRBV6-6 combines with J gene TRBJ1-4; D possibly corresponds to TRBD1 (6 bases). V lost 6 bases, J lost 4 bases, and 9 bases lay in between. Germline-derived CDR1 and CDR2 are MNHNY and SVGAGI (reference sequence). The CDR3 is made up of 13 amino acids. The CDR3 sequence is CASRGGGNEKLFF. The DNA of the CDR3 is TGTGCCAGCAGAGGGGGGGGTAATGAAAAACTGTTTTTT.

This chain links TRBV7-2 with TRBJ2-7, with 9 bases fitting TRBD2. Unmatched junction bases numbered 7, after V lost 4 bases and J lost 6 bases. The CDR3 runs to 14 residues. Germline CDR1 reads SGHTA; CDR2 reads FQGNSA. CDR3 loop: CASSSSGTSSEQYF. The CDR3 DNA sequence: TGTGCCAGCAGCTCGTCCGGGACTAGCAGCGAGCAGTACTTC. The full variable domain, in which reference TRBV7-2 and TRBJ2-7 provide the parts outside the CDR3, is GAGVSQSPSNKVTEKGKDVELRCDPISGHTALYWYRQSLGQGLEFLIYFQGNSAPDKSGLPSDRFSAERTGGSVSTLTIQRTQQEDSAVYLCASSSSGTSSEQYFGPGTRLTVT.

The rearrangement uses TRBV5-4 and TRBJ1-1; 7 positions agree with TRBD1. The J segment lost 2 bases and the V segment lost 7 bases, leaving 11 bases of the junction unmatched. The CDR3 is 15 residues long. Looked up from germline, CDR1 is SGHNT and CDR2 is YYREEE (reference sequence). CDR3: CASGAGGGLNTEAFF. In DNA form, the CDR3 reads TGTGCCAGCGGAGCAGGGGGTGGTTTAAACACTGAAGCTTTCTTT.

This clone occurred a few times. V usage is TRBV19 and J usage is TRBJ2-1; 9 bases line up with TRBD1. Germline lookup yields CDR1 LNHDA and CDR2 SQIVND (reference sequence). Germline trimming cut 3 bases from V and 5 bases from J; bases unmatched to any gene: 8. This CDR3 has 16 residues. The CDR3 region has the DNA TGTGCCAGTAGTATGCCCCCCGGGACAGGGAACAATGAGCAGTTCTTC. Translation: CASSMPPGTGNNEQFF.

V gene TRBV28 combines with J gene TRBJ1-6, with 7 bases aligning to TRBD1. This CDR3 region has 17 residues. Looked up from germline, CDR1 is MDHEN and CDR2 is SYDVKM. V was pared by 5 bases and J by 0 bases, with 7 bases of the junction left unmatched. CDR3 in amino acids: CASSQPRDSSYNSPLHF. CDR3 nucleotides: TGTGCCAGCAGTCAACCTCGGGACAGCTCCTATAATTCACCCCTCCACTTT.

This chain joins TRBV28 and TRBJ2-2; no clear D gene. Germline-derived CDR1 and CDR2 are MDHEN and SYDVKM. The ends were cut back, 7 bases at V and 0 bases at J, with 12 bases in the middle. The CDR3 is 15 residues long. The CDR3 protein is CASTPEWTNTGELFF. CDR3 nucleotide sequence: TGTGCCAGCACCCCCGAGTGGACGAACACCGGGGAGCTGTTTTTT. Full variable domain (outside the CDR3, taken from reference TRBV28 and TRBJ2-2): DVKVTQSSRYLVKRTGEKVFLECVQDMDHENMFWYRQDPGLGLRLIYFSYDVKMKEKGDIPEGYSVSREKKERFSLILESASTNQTSMYLCASTPEWTNTGELFFGEGSRLTVL.

The chain uses TRBV3-1 (or the pseudogene TRBV3-2) and TRBJ1-4; TRBD1 agrees at 7 bases. Trimming cost V 6 bases and J 3 bases; bases outside gene matches: 4. CDR3 length: 14 residues. The germline CDR1 and CDR2 sequences are LGHDT and YNNKEL (reference sequence). CDR3 in amino acids: CASSPGGANEKLFF. In DNA form, the CDR3 reads TGTGCCAGCAGTCCAGGGGGGGCTAATGAAAAACTGTTTTTT.

The chain has TRBV7-2 and TRBJ1-5; D is possibly TRBD1 (5 bases). V lost 5 bases to trimming and J lost 2 bases, with 16 bases between them. Germline-derived CDR1 and CDR2 are SGHTA and FQGNSA. This CDR3 has 16 residues. The CDR3 reads CASSLGREGGNQPQHF. The CDR3 DNA is TGTGCCAGCAGCCTGGGACGGGAGGGAGGCAATCAGCCCCAGCATTTT.

The chain recombines TRBV10-3 with TRBJ1-1; TRBD1 is a possible D gene (5 bases). Germline CDR1 ENHRY, CDR2 SYGVKD. V lost 2 bases and J 4 bases, leaving 5 bases between the germline ends. The CDR3 contains 12 residues. The CDR3 is CAISEGGTEAFF. The CDR3 DNA is TGTGCCATCAGTGAGGGGGGCACTGAAGCTTTCTTT.

The chain has TRBV19 and TRBJ2-2; possibly TRBD2 for D (6 bases). Between the trimmed V and J ends, which lost 2 bases and 3 bases, there was a span of 7 bases. Germline assignment: CDR1 LNHDA and CDR2 SQIVND (reference sequence). This CDR3 contains 14 residues. The CDR3 spells CASSIWGDTGELFF. The CDR3 DNA reads as TGTGCCAGTAGTATATGGGGGGACACCGGGGAGCTGTTTTTT.

Only one count was recorded for this clone. The J gene is TRBJ1-2, the V gene TRBV9; D gene unclear. Germline V gene data show CDR1 as SGDLS and CDR2 as YYNGEE. CDR3 length equals 14 residues. Trimming took off 2 bases at V and 0 bases at J, with 8 bases between the two ends. CDR3 amino acids: CASSVGGTNYGYTF. The CDR3, as DNA: TGTGCCAGCAGCGTCGGCGGAACTAACTATGGCTACACCTTC.

This chain uses TRBV5-5 with TRBJ1-5, with TRBD1 identical over 7 bases. Per germline, CDR1 SGHKS and CDR2 YYEKEE (reference sequence). The trim removed 1 base at V and 6 bases at J, leaving 7 bases unmatched. The CDR3 runs to 15 residues. CDR3 bases: TGTGCCAGCAGCTTGTCGTGGACAGGCGGTCAGCCCCAGCATTTT. Translating it yields CASSLSWTGGQPQHF.

There are many counts of this clone. Other DNA variants within this sample encode the same CDR3. CDR3 in amino acids: CASSSPGQGAYEQYF. CDR3 sequence (DNA): TGTGCCAGCAGCTCCCCAGGACAGGGAGCCTACGAGCAGTACTTC. V is TRBV6-5 and J is TRBJ2-7, with 8 bases aligning to TRBD1. V shed 6 bases, J shed 2 bases, and the junction held 9 bases outside the gene matches. Germline loops: CDR1 MNHEY, CDR2 SVGAGI. The CDR3 runs to 15 residues.

The CDR3 nucleotides are TGTGCCAGCAAAGACAGGGGTGAGACCCAGTACTTC. Protein: CASKDRGETQYF. The V and J genes are TRBV2 and TRBJ2-5, with 8 bases identical to TRBD1. V lost 7 bases to trimming and J lost 5 bases; unmatched junction nucleotides: 3. The CDR3 length is 12 residues. Germline CDR1 and CDR2: SNHLY and FYNNEI.